The clone carrying this T cell receptor (beta chain) has a handful of counts. Its antigen is currently unknown. The sample is drawn from a study of beta chain features in type 1 diabetes. Study outcomes and limitations: These data did not resolve whether HLA type affects TCRB rearrangement. Moderate but significant shortening of TCRB CDR3s was recorded in all four CD4+ subsets from Type 1 diabetes patients. When cDNA is sequenced, cells with high TCR expression could be over-represented.

Sorted CD4+ subsets: naive, central memory, regulatory, stem cell-like memory (CD45RO/CCR7/CD25/CD127/CD95/CD27 panel). Expressed TCRB transcripts were sequenced, since all the RNA that had been isolated was reverse transcribed. TCRdb's table, derived via immunoSEQ multiplex PCR, lists solely in-frame clones and lacks some. Among 640,000 or so clones listed, more than 13% were seen once. The V and J ends lost 0 bases and 4 bases respectively, with 10 bases between them. CDR1 and CDR2 from the germline V gene are SGHRS and YFSETQ. The CDR3 extends over 14 amino acids. This clonotype originated in a man between 18 and 29 years old with type 1 diabetes. The specimen sequenced was naive CD4+ T cells from blood. The genes are TRBV5-1 and TRBJ1-2, with no clear D. CDR3 loop: CASSLGQRTYGYTF. CDR3 bases: TGCGCCAGCAGCTTGGGGCAAAGAACCTATGGCTACACCTTC.